This TCR beta chain was sequenced for a study of T cell repertoires in cytomegalovirus infection. Study-wide context: Use of recently identified HLA-C-restricted and well-studied HLA-B-restricted CMV epitopes was part of the study. Both CMV infection and a matching HLA type were indicated by public TCR beta signatures.

TCRdb fed the reads into MiXCR, producing one record per CDR3 protein. Among more than 250,000 distinct CDR3 sequences listed, around 25% were seen once. Regarding this clonotype: Its matching antigen is unknown.

The CDR3 length is 11 residues. V shed 3 bases and J shed 8 bases, with 10 bases lying between them. CDR1 is GTSNPN and CDR2 is SVGIG in the germline V gene (reference sequence). Whole-study findings and limits: Pooled public TCR beta family frequency picked out CMV carriers with the relevant HLA. CMV-specific HLA-C-restricted TCR beta clonotypes dominated the ex vivo response.

The sample consisted of cultured PBMCs, taken from culture after CMV antigen stimulation. This sequence joins TRBV30 and TRBJ1-2; no reliable D call. The clonotype originates from a human donor in good health (CMV status not recorded). Some clones in this sample may be carry-over from other donors' samples. CDR3 sequence: CAWRNGPGYTF. CDR3 in DNA: TGTGCCTGGAGGAACGGCCCCGGCTACACCTTC.